The following is a TCR beta chain sequence with its context. The antigen remains undetermined. Unstimulated regulatory T cells (CD4+CD25+CD127-), CD4+CD25- non-regulatory cells, CD4 and CD8 cells were FACS-sorted from thawed PBMCs. Clones were sequenced by immunoSEQ multiplex PCR, and TCRdb holds only the in-frame ones, with some missing. This sample has 85,000 to 90,000 clones, with just over 90% found just once. Germline values: CDR1 SGHAT, CDR2 FQNNGV. The CDR3 contains 17 residues. V shed 4 bases, J shed 7 bases, and the junction held 15 bases outside the gene matches. This sample was included in a study of Tregs in tolerant kidney transplant recipients. Findings and caveats of the study: Few patients were studied, so findings need validation in larger groups. Biological reproducibility was not directly addressed in this study.

The receptor was derived from a human donor in good health. The sample consisted of CD8+ T cells from blood. The genes are TRBV11-2 and TRBJ1-4, with TRBD1 matching over 7 bases. CDR3 sequence (DNA): TGTGCCAGCAGCTCTCCCCGACAGGGAATCAAGGGTGAAAAACTGTTTTTT. It is translated as CASSSPRQGIKGEKLFF.